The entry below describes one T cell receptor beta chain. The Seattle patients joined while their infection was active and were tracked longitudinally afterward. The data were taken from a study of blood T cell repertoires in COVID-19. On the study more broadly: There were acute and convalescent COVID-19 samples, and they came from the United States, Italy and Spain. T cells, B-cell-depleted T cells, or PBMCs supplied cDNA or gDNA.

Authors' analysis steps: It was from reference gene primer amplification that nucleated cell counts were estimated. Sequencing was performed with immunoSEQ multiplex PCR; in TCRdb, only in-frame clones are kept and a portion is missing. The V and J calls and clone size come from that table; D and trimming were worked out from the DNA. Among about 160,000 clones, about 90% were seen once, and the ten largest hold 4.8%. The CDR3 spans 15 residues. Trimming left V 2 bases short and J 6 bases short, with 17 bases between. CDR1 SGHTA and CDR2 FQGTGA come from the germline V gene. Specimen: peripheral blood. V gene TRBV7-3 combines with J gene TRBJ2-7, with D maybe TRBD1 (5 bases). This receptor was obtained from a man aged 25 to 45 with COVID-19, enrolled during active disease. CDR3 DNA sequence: TGTGCCAGCAGCTTATGGGGCCCGCCGGGCGGCGAGCAGTACTTC. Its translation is CASSLWGPPGGEQYF.